Listed below are T cell receptor beta chains from one sample, sequenced in a study of regulatory T cells in long-lasting Graves disease. TCRdb reanalysed the multiplex PCR reads using MiXCR and keeps one entry per CDR3 protein. The data show about 500,000 distinct CDR3 sequences, with roughly 15% seen just once and 12% held by the top ten. This sample also appeared in a second study, on T cells in Graves' hyperthyroidism and ophthalmopathy.

Sequenced here: peripheral blood mononuclear cells (PBMCs), sampled at new diagnosis, from a patient treated with antithyroid drugs. The receptors shown here come from a man in his forties or fifties with Graves disease. The CDR3 runs from the conserved cysteine through the conserved F or W. D genes are given only for firm matches. Size values are once, few and many counts, or a class for expanded clones, and some rows have none.

DNA: TGTGCCACCAGTGACTCCACAGGGTACACCTACAATGAGCAGTTCTTC
CDR3: CATSDSTGYTYNEQFF
length: 16
D: .
size: many
V: TRBV24-1
J: TRBJ2-1

DNA: TGTGCCAGCAGTCTTAGGGTCCGTCTGAACACTGAAGCTTTCTTT
CDR3: CASSLRVRLNTEAFF
length: 15
D: .
size: many
V: TRBV27
J: TRBJ1-1

DNA: TGTGCCACCAGTGACCCCCGGACAAGTGAGACCCAGTACTTC
CDR3: CATSDPRTSETQYF
length: 14
D: .
size: many
V: TRBV24-1
J: TRBJ2-5

DNA: TGCGCCAGCCGGAACCAAGAGACCCAGTACTTC
CDR3: CASRNQETQYF
length: 11
D: .
size: many
V: TRBV5-1
J: TRBJ2-5

DNA: TGTGCCAGCAGCTTAGTGGCGGGAGGTTTAAACATTCAGTACTTC
CDR3: CASSLVAGGLNIQYF
length: 15
D: TRBD2
size: many
V: TRBV7-2
J: TRBJ2-4

DNA: TGTGCCAGCAGACGGACAGGGAAACTGGGCTACACCTTC
CDR3: CASRRTGKLGYTF
length: 13
D: TRBD1
size: .
V: TRBV14
J: TRBJ1-2

DNA: TGTGCCAGCAGCAGGCCGACAGGGTTGGGCGCTGAAGCTTTCTTT
CDR3: CASSRPTGLGAEAFF
length: 15
D: TRBD1
size: .
V: TRBV7-6
J: TRBJ1-1

DNA: TGTGCCAGCAGCTCGACGGACAGGGGCAAGAACATTCAGTACTTC
CDR3: CASSSTDRGKNIQYF
length: 15
D: TRBD1
size: .
V: TRBV7-9
J: TRBJ2-4

DNA: TGTGCCAGCAGCCAAGATTGGGGAGGGACGCTACCTTTCTTT
CDR3: CASSQDWGGTLPFF
length: 14
D: .
size: many
V: TRBV3-1
J: TRBJ1-1

DNA: TGTGCCAGCAGTGGGCGACAGGGAGTCCGGACCCAGTACTTC
CDR3: CASSGRQGVRTQYF
length: 14
D: TRBD1
size: many
V: TRBV2
J: TRBJ2-5

DNA: TGTGCCTGGGCTAGTAGCTCCTACAATGAGCAGTTCTTC
CDR3: CAWASSSYNEQFF
length: 13
D: .
size: many
V: TRBV30
J: TRBJ2-1

DNA: TGCAGTGCTGTACGGACCGGCTCCTACGAGCAGTACTTC
CDR3: CSAVRTGSYEQYF
length: 13
D: .
size: many
V: TRBV20-1
J: TRBJ2-7